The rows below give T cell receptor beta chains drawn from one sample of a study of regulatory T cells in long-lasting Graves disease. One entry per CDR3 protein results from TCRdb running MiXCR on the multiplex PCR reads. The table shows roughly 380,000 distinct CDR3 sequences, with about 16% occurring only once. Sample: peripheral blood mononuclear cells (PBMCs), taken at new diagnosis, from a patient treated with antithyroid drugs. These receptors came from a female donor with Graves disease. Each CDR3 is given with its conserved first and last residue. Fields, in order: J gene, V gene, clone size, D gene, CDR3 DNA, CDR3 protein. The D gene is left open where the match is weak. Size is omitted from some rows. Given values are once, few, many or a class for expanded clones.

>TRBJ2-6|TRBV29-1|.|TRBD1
TGCAGCGTTGTGGGACAGGGGGCGGCTGGGGCCAACGTCCTGACTTTC
CSVVGQGAAGANVLTF
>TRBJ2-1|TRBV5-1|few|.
TGCGCCAGCAGCTTGGTAACCAACAATGAGCAGTTCTTC
CASSLVTNNEQFF
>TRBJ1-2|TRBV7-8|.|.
TGTGCCAGCAGCTTAACCGGACAACGGTATGGCTACACCTTC
CASSLTGQRYGYTF
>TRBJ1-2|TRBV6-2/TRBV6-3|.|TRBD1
TGTGCCAGCAGTGCTCCGGGACAGGGGGCGATTGGCTACACCTTC
CASSAPGQGAIGYTF
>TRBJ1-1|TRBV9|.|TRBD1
TGTGCCAGCAGCCCCCAGGGGACACCGGGACAGGGTCCCACTGAAGCTTTCTTT
CASSPQGTPGQGPTEAFF
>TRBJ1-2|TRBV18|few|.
TGTGCCAGCTCACCAGGGGAGAACTATGGCTACACCTTC
CASSPGENYGYTF
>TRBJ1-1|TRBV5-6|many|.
TGTGCCAGCAGCACGGCTGATCGGAAGAACACTGAAGCTTTCTTT
CASSTADRKNTEAFF
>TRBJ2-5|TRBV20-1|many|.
TGCAGTGCTAGAGTCTGGGGGCAAGAGACCCAGTACTTC
CSARVWGQETQYF
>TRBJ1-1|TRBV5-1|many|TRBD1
TGCGCCAGCAGCGGATCGACAGGGTCGGGCACTGAAGCTTTCTTT
CASSGSTGSGTEAFF
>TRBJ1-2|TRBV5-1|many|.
TGCGCCAGCATGGACGGAACTGCCTCTAACTATGGCTACACCTTC
CASMDGTASNYGYTF
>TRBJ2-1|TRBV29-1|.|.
TGCAGCGTTGAAGTGAGTAGGAGTGAACAGTTCTTC
CSVEVSRSEQFF
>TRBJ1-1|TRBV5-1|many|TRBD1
TGCGCCAGCAGCCAAAGACGCGGGACAGGGGACGAAGCTTTCTTT
CASSQRRGTGDEAFF